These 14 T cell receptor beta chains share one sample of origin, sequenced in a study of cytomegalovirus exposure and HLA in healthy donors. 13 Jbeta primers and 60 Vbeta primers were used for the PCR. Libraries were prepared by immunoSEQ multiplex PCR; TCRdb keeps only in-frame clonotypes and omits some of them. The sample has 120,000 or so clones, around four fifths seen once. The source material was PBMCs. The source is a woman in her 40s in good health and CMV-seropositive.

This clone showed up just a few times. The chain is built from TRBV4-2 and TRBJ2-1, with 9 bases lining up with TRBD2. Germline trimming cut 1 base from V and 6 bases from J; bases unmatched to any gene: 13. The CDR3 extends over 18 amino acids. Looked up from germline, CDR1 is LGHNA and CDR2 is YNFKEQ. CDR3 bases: TGTGCCAGCAGCCAAGTCATCAATCCGGGACTAGCAATCAATGAGCAGTTCTTC. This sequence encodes CASSQVINPGLAINEQFF.

In DNA, the CDR3 is TGTGCCAGCAGCGGAGGACAGATGGGTGATGGCTACACCTTC. Its translation: CASSGGQMGDGYTF. The chain joins TRBV11-3 to TRBJ1-2, with D possibly being TRBD1 (6 bases). The CDR3 runs to 14 residues. The germline gives CDR1 SGHNT, CDR2 YENEEA. Trimming pared 5 bases from V and 6 bases from J, leaving 16 bases between.

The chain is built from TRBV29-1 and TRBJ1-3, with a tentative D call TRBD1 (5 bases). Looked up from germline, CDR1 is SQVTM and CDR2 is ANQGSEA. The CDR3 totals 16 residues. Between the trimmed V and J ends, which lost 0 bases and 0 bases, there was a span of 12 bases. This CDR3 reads CSVEEDRVDSGNTIYF. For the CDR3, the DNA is TGCAGCGTTGAAGAAGACAGAGTCGACTCTGGAAACACCATATATTTT. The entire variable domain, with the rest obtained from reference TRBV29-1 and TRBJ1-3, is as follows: SAVISQKPSRDICQRGTSLTIQCQVDSQVTMMFWYRQQPGQSLTLIATANQGSEATYESGFVIDKFPISRPNLTFSTLTVSNMSPEDSSIYLCSVEEDRVDSGNTIYFGEGSWLTVV.

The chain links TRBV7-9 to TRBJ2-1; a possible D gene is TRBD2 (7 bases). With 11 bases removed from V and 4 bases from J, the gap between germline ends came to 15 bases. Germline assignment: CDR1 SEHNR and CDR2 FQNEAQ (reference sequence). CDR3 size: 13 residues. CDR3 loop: CAGRGGGYNEQFF. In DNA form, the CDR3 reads TGTGCCGGGAGGGGGGGCGGTTACAATGAGCAGTTCTTC.

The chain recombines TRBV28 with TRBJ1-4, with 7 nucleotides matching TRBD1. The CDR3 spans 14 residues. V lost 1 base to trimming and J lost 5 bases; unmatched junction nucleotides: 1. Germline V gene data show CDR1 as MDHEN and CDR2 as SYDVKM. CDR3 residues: CASSLSGGNEKLFF. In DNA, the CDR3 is TGTGCCAGCAGTTTATCAGGGGGAAATGAAAAACTGTTTTTT.

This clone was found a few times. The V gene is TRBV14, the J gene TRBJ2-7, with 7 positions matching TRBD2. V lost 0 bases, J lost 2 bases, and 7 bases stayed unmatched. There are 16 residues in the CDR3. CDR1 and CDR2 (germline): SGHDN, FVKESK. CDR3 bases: TGTGCCAGCAGCCAAGATGCGTCTAGCGGAACCTACGAGCAGTACTTC. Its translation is CASSQDASSGTYEQYF.

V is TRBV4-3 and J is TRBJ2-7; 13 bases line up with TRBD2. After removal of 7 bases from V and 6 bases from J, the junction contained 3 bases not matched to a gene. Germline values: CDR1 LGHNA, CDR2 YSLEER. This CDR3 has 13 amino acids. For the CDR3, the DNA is TGCGCCAGCAATGGACTAGCGGGAGCCGAGCAGTACTTC. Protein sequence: CASNGLAGAEQYF.

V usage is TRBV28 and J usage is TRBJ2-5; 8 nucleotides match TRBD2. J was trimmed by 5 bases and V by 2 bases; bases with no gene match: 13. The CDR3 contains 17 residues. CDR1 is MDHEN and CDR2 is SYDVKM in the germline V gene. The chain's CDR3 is CASSLAHGGAGEETQYF. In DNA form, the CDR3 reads TGTGCCAGCAGTTTAGCCCACGGGGGAGCGGGAGAGGAGACCCAGTACTTC.

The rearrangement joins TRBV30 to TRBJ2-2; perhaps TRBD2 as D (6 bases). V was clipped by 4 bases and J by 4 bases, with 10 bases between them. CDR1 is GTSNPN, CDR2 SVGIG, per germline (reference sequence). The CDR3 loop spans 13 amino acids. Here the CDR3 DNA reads TGTGCCTGGAACGGGAGAAGCACCGGGGAGCTGTTTTTT. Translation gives CAWNGRSTGELFF. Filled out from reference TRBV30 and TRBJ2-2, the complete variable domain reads SQTIHQWPATLVQPVGSPLSLECTVEGTSNPNLYWYRQAAGRGLQLLFYSVGIGQISSEVPQNLSASRPQDRQFILSSKKLLLSDSGFYLCAWNGRSTGELFFGEGSRLTVL.

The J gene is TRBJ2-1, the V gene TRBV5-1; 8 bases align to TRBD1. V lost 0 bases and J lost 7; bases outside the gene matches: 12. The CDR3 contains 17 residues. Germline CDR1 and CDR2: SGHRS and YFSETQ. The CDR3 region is CASSLGGRQGAGNEQFF. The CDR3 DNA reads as TGCGCCAGCAGCTTGGGAGGGCGGCAGGGGGCAGGTAATGAGCAGTTCTTC.

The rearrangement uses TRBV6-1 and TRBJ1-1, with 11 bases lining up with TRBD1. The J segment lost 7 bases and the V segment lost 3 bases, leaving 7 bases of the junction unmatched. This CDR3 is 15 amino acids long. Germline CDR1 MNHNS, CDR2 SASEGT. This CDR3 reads CASSDEGQGAGEAFF. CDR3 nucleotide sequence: TGTGCCAGCAGTGACGAAGGACAGGGGGCTGGTGAAGCTTTCTTT.

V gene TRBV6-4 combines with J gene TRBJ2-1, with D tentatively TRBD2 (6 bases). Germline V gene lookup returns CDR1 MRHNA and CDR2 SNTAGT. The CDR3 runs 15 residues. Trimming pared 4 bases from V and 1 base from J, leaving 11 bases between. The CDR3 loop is CASSADGGSYNEQFF. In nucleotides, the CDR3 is TGTGCCAGCAGTGCCGACGGGGGTTCCTACAATGAGCAGTTCTTC.

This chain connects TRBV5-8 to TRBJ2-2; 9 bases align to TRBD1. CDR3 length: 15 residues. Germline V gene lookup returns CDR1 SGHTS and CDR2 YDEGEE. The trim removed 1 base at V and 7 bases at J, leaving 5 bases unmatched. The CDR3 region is CASSLITGGIGELFF. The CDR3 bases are TGTGCCAGCAGCTTGATTACAGGGGGCATCGGGGAGCTGTTTTTT.

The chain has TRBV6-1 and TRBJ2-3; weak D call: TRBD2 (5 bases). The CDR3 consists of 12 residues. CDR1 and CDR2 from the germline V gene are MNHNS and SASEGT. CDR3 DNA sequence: TGTGGGAGGAGGTGGGACACAGATACGCAGTATTTT. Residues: CGRRWDTDTQYF.